This entry is about one TCR beta chain. Its antigen is still unknown. The CDR3 totals 15 residues. Looked up from germline, CDR1 is LNHDA and CDR2 is SQIVND (reference sequence). V was cut by 0 bases and J by 2 bases, with 8 bases left in between. The record originates from a study of cytomegalovirus exposure and HLA in healthy donors. The PCR made use of 60 Vbeta and 13 Jbeta primers. Assay: immunoSEQ multiplex PCR; the TCRdb copy retains only in-frame clones and omits some. In the table there are approximately 190,000 clones, about 87% of which are singletons. Study conclusions and caveats: When a later analysis was performed, an Asian-associated ancestry cluster reportedly had fewer N-insertions than the approximately 690-donor mean.

The sequenced sample was PBMCs. The chain joins TRBV19 to TRBJ2-1; tentatively, D is TRBD1 (7 bases). The source is a man aged 30 to 39 in good health and CMV-seronegative. Here the CDR3 reads CASSIDRGAYNEQFF. The CDR3 DNA reads as TGTGCCAGTAGTATAGACAGGGGGGCCTACAATGAGCAGTTCTTC.